This T cell receptor beta chain was identified during a study of T cells in Graves' hyperthyroidism and ophthalmopathy. Germline lookup yields CDR1 MDHEN and CDR2 SYDVKM. V lost 6 bases, J lost 6 bases, and 21 bases lay in between. The CDR3 contains 16 residues. Amplified regions were TCR beta CDR3 sequences from RNA transcripts. During a first-round RT-PCR of the TCR CDR3, the HTBI primer set was used. Via MiXCR, TCRdb re-called the multiplex PCR reads, giving one row per CDR3 protein. The sample has around 490,000 distinct CDR3 sequences; just under 20% are singletons. A Clinical Activity Score of at least 3, a NOSPECS grade of at least 4 and a duration under 3 months were recorded in the ophthalmopathy patients. Any patient presenting with uncontrolled infection, other autoimmune disease, pregnancy or lactation was left out. This clonotype occurred many times. The antigen is undetermined. Whole-study results and caveats: Researchers found most expanded thyroid clonotypes above 0.001 in blood as well.

The sample consisted of blood. This receptor was taken from a man in his forties with Graves' ophthalmopathy. This chain links TRBV28 with TRBJ2-1, with D maybe TRBD2 (6 bases). The CDR3 bases are TGTGCCAGCAGATCCGCCCCCGGGAGCGCCTCCAATGAGCAGTTCTTC. This gives the protein CASRSAPGSASNEQFF.